The TCR beta chain under discussion was sequenced for a study of memory CD4+ T cells and cytomegalovirus serostatus. About the research overall: Of the healthy Belgian adults, 9 were CMV seropositive and about two dozen seronegative.

This CDR3 spans 14 amino acids. Trimming removed 6 bases at V and 6 bases at J, with 18 bases between. Germline CDR1 is LNHDA and CDR2 is SQIVND (reference sequence). Findings of the study overall: The CMV-associated TCR signature appears largely within the CD4+ memory repertoire.

Generated by immunoSEQ multiplex PCR, the TCRdb table keeps only in-frame clones and is missing some. The repertoire holds some 48,000 clones, with under 80% as singletons. Single viable CD3+CD4+CD8-CD45RO+ cells were sorted as the memory CD4+ T cells. Total CD4+ T cells were enriched by CD4 positive selection. Regarding this clone: As yet, its antigen is unknown.

The receptor's source is an adult in good health and CMV-seronegative. The sample was memory CD4+ T cells from blood. This rearrangement joins TRBV19 to TRBJ2-7; weak D call: TRBD1 (5 bases). CDR3 sequence (DNA): TGTGCCAGTAGAACATCAGGGCAGGGAAGCGAGCAGTACTTC. It yields the protein CASRTSGQGSEQYF.